This T cell receptor (beta chain) originates from a study of T cells in Graves' hyperthyroidism and ophthalmopathy. There are many counts of this clonotype. The CDR3 regions of TCR beta were amplified from RNA transcripts. HTBI primers were used for first-round RT-PCR of the TCR CDR3. MiXCR, run by TCRdb on the multiplex PCR reads, gives a single entry per CDR3 protein. Among 350,000 to 400,000 distinct CDR3 sequences listed, approximately 15% were seen once. Germline CDR1 is MNHEY and CDR2 is SVGAGI. V shed 0 bases and J 4 bases; nucleotides not matched to a gene: 8. The CDR3 has 17 residues. Diagnosis rested on symptoms, serum thyroxine and TRAb, thyroid ultrasound, and orbital computed tomography.

The material sequenced was blood. The chain recombines TRBV6-5 with TRBJ2-1, with 8 positions matching TRBD2. The TCR was taken from an older woman with Graves' hyperthyroidism. The CDR3, as DNA: TGTGCCAGCAGTTACTCGGGAGCGGGAGCTAGGTACAATGAGCAGTTCTTC. It is translated as CASSYSGAGARYNEQFF.